This T cell receptor (beta chain) was found in a study of control samples from healthy donors and cancer patients. Profiled with immunoSEQ multiplex PCR; TCRdb holds only in-frame clones, not every one. The sample shows 95,000 to 150,000 clones, around 92% of them seen only once. The germline V and J ends were trimmed by 0 bases and 4 bases, with 17 bases remaining between them. The CDR3 extends over 17 amino acids. The germline gives CDR1 MGHRA, CDR2 YSYEKL. The source is a man older than 75 with head and neck cancer. Sequencing used PBMCs. The J gene is TRBJ2-3, the V gene TRBV4-1; D might be TRBD1 (6 bases). The CDR3: CASSQEINRAPPDTQYF. CDR3 nucleotide sequence: TGCGCCAGCAGCCAAGAAATTAACAGGGCCCCCCCAGATACGCAGTATTTT.